A single sample gave rise to the 26 T cell receptor beta chains below, sequenced in a study of regulatory T cells in long-lasting Graves disease. In building TCR beta libraries, iRepertoire HTBI primers were used together with Arm-PCR of CDR3 regions. One entry per CDR3 protein results from TCRdb running MiXCR on the multiplex PCR reads. There are fewer than 450,000 distinct CDR3 sequences in the sample; roughly a quarter occur only once, and roughly 30% lies in the top ten. The time point here: persistent/refractory GD, antithyroid drugs over 5 years with positive TRAb. Making the TCR library involved RNA that had been extracted from PBMCs. The sequencing here drew on peripheral blood mononuclear cells (PBMCs), taken when the disease was refractory, from a patient treated with antithyroid drugs. These TCRs come from a female donor with Graves disease.

This chain uses TRBV24-1 with TRBJ2-7, with TRBD1 as a possible D gene (6 bases). Germline lookup yields CDR1 KGHDR and CDR2 SFDVKD. The CDR3 sequence is 13 residues long. V shed 7 bases and J shed 2 bases, with 11 bases lying between them. CDR3 sequence: CATSGQGTYEQYF. CDR3 nucleotides: TGTGCCACCAGCGGGCAGGGGACCTACGAGCAGTACTTC.

A remark on this clonotype: Sequence at one end of the junction differs from germline and may be a read error. The V and J genes are TRBV3-1 and TRBJ1-4; TRBD1 is a possible D gene (5 bases). The CDR3 contains 16 residues. Germline V gives CDR1 LGHDT, CDR2 YNNKEL (reference sequence). Here the CDR3 reads CAGSPDPTAPNEKLFF. CDR3 coding DNA: TGTGCCGGCAGCCCAGACCCGACAGCGCCTAATGAAAAACTGTTTTTT.

This clonotype occurred a few times. The chain combines TRBV29-1 with TRBJ2-7, with D perhaps being TRBD1 or TRBD2 (5 bases each). The length of the CDR3 is 13 residues. The ends were cut back, 4 bases at V and 2 bases at J, with 12 bases in the middle. Germline lookup yields CDR1 SQVTM and CDR2 ANQGSEA. CDR3 region: CSVGEGPAYEQYF. The CDR3 bases are TGCAGCGTTGGAGAGGGACCGGCCTACGAGCAGTACTTC.

The genes are TRBV30 and TRBJ1-2; the D is unclear. This CDR3 comprises 12 residues. V was cut by 4 bases and J by 2 bases, with 8 bases left in between. Germline CDR1 is GTSNPN and CDR2 is SVGIG (reference sequence). The CDR3 protein is CAWKSENYGYTF. CDR3 DNA sequence: TGTGCCTGGAAGTCAGAGAACTATGGCTACACCTTC.

There are many counts of this clonotype. The V gene is TRBV20-1, the J gene TRBJ2-5; D uncertain. The germline V gene has CDR1 DFQATT and CDR2 SNEGSKA (reference sequence). This CDR3 region has 14 residues. Trimming cost V 0 bases and J 1 base, with 9 bases left between them. CDR3 sequence (DNA): TGCAGTGCTAGAGATGCGGACCCCCAAGAGACCCAGTACTTC. This gives the protein CSARDADPQETQYF.

This clonotype was found many times. This rearrangement joins TRBV6-2 or TRBV6-3 to TRBJ2-5; TRBD1 matches 7 bases. Germline V lookup: CDR1 MNHEY, CDR2 SVGEGT. The CDR3 loop spans 17 amino acids. With V trimmed by 4 bases and J by 5 bases, 16 bases remained unmatched. This chain's CDR3 is CASSSLAGTAAVETQYF. The CDR3, as DNA: TGTGCCAGCAGTTCTTTGGCCGGGACAGCTGCAGTTGAGACCCAGTACTTC.

The chain uses TRBV6-2 or TRBV6-3 and TRBJ1-2; 7 bases match TRBD1. The CDR3 contains 16 residues. Germline V CDR1 and CDR2: MNHEY, SVGEGT. V lost 6 bases, J lost 0 bases, and 10 bases stayed unmatched. The CDR3 reads CASRRVRDSPNYGYTF. The CDR3 bases are TGTGCCAGCAGACGCGTCCGGGACAGCCCTAACTATGGCTACACCTTC.

Details on this clonotype: A much larger clone lies a single base off, so this may be a read error. This sequence joins TRBV7-2 and TRBJ2-7, with no clear D. Germline CDR1 and CDR2: SGHTA and FQGNSA. The CDR3 loop spans 14 amino acids. For the CDR3, the DNA is TGTGCCAGCAGCTTAGTGCGGCCCTCCTGCGAGCAGTACTTC. Protein sequence: CASSLVRPSCEQYF.

The chain carries TRBV6-2 or TRBV6-3 and TRBJ2-1, with no clear D. CDR1 and CDR2 (germline): MNHEY, SVGEGT. V was cut by 3 bases and J by 2 bases, with 11 bases left in between. The length of the CDR3 is 15 residues. CDR3 coding DNA: TGTGCCAGCAGTTATTCGACGGTACCCTACAATGAGCAGTTCTTC. Its translation is CASSYSTVPYNEQFF.

This clonotype was counted only a few times. This chain connects TRBV30 to TRBJ1-2; 7 bases line up with TRBD1. Losses at the gene ends were 5 bases for V and 2 bases for J; bases not matched to a gene: 8. Germline V gives CDR1 GTSNPN, CDR2 SVGIG (reference sequence). The CDR3 contains 14 residues. CDR3 sequence reads: CAWYTGVGNYGYTF. In DNA, the CDR3 is TGTGCCTGGTATACAGGGGTAGGGAACTATGGCTACACCTTC.

This clonotype was seen ten or more times. This rearrangement joins TRBV28 to TRBJ1-1; weak D call: TRBD1 (5 bases). The CDR3 has 15 residues. Trimming cost V 7 bases and J 3 bases, with 18 bases left between them. Germline CDR1 is MDHEN and CDR2 is SYDVKM. For the CDR3, the DNA is TGTGCCAGCACCTCCCCTGCAGGGACGGACACTGAAGCTTTCTTT. Encoded protein: CASTSPAGTDTEAFF. Full variable domain (rest looked up from reference TRBV28 and TRBJ1-1): DVKVTQSSRYLVKRTGEKVFLECVQDMDHENMFWYRQDPGLGLRLIYFSYDVKMKEKGDIPEGYSVSREKKERFSLILESASTNQTSMYLCASTSPAGTDTEAFFGQGTRLTVV.

The genes are TRBV5-1 and TRBJ1-5, with 11 bases aligning to TRBD1. The CDR3 totals 15 residues. J lost 7 bases, V lost 0 bases, and 3 bases had no gene match. CDR1 and CDR2 (germline): SGHRS, YFSETQ. CDR3 loop: CASSLGDRGDQPQHF. CDR3 DNA: TGCGCCAGCAGCTTGGGGGACAGGGGGGACCAGCCCCAGCATTTT.

This clonotype was counted a few times. The genes are TRBV12-5 and TRBJ2-2; TRBD1 might be the D (6 bases). Trimming left V 2 bases short and J 7 bases short, with 8 bases between. Germline assignment: CDR1 LGHNT and CDR2 FRNRAP. The CDR3 totals 13 residues. The CDR3 DNA sequence: TGTGCTAGTGGTTTGTGGGGGCTCGGGGAGCTGTTTTTT. It specifies CASGLWGLGELFF.

V usage is TRBV6-1 and J usage is TRBJ2-7, with D possibly being TRBD1 or TRBD2 (5 bases each). The V gene's germline CDR1 is MNHNS and CDR2 SASEGT. The V and J ends lost 7 bases and 2 bases respectively, with 21 bases between them. The CDR3 is 16 residues long. This chain's CDR3 is CASTPGYPRATYEQYF. The CDR3 DNA reads TGTGCCAGCACCCCGGGGTACCCCAGGGCTACCTACGAGCAGTACTTC.

With respect to this clonotype: A single base separates this from a much larger clone, so it may be a read error. The chain recombines TRBV7-2 with TRBJ1-1; unclear D gene. This CDR3 is built from 12 residues. Germline V lookup: CDR1 SGHTA, CDR2 FQGNSA. The CDR3 DNA sequence: TGTGCCAGCAACTTAGTCTCCACTGAAGCTTTCTTT. Protein: CASNLVSTEAFF.

This clonotype was counted many times. The chain joins TRBV29-1 to TRBJ1-2, with D uncertain. The V gene's germline CDR1 is SQVTM and CDR2 ANQGSEA. The CDR3 totals 13 residues. Trimming cost V 5 bases and J 6 bases, with 16 bases left between them. DNA of the CDR3: TGCAGCGTTACCCTCGACGAGTGGGATGGCTACACCTTC. This gives the protein CSVTLDEWDGYTF.

This clonotype appeared many times. V gene TRBV6-1 combines with J gene TRBJ1-1; D is uncertain. Between the trimmed V and J ends, which lost 3 bases and 4 bases, there was a span of 12 bases. The CDR3 is 14 amino acids. CDR1 MNHNS and CDR2 SASEGT come from the germline V gene. This CDR3 is CASSDLHGGTEAFF. The CDR3 nucleotides read TGTGCCAGCAGTGACTTGCACGGAGGCACTGAAGCTTTCTTT.

This clonotype has a handful of counts. The chain has TRBV28 and TRBJ2-1, with 12 nucleotides matching TRBD2. This CDR3 contains 17 residues. CDR1 is MDHEN and CDR2 is SYDVKM in the germline V gene. The V gene end was trimmed by 5 bases and the J gene end by 5 bases; junction bases not matched to a gene: 10. The CDR3 here is CASSLNLAGGQNNEQFF. CDR3 coding DNA: TGTGCCAGCAGTCTCAATCTAGCGGGAGGGCAGAACAATGAGCAGTTCTTC.

The table lists this clonotype with many counts. The genes are TRBV12-3 or TRBV12-4 and TRBJ1-2, with D tentatively TRBD1 (5 bases). The CDR3 totals 13 residues. The V end was cut by 5 bases, the J end by 1 base, with 8 bases between. The CDR3 DNA reads TGTGCCAGCAGTCACGACAGTAACTATGGCTACACCTTC. It translates to CASSHDSNYGYTF.

The chain carries TRBV11-1 and TRBJ2-7, with D perhaps TRBD1 or TRBD2 (5 bases each). Germline-derived CDR1 and CDR2 are SGHAT and FQDESV (reference sequence). The length of the CDR3 is 15 residues. With 1 base removed from V and 0 bases from J, the gap between germline ends came to 10 bases. CDR3 sequence reads: CASSLEHGASYEQYF. CDR3 nucleotide sequence: TGTGCCAGCAGCTTAGAGCACGGGGCCTCCTACGAGCAGTACTTC.

This clonotype was seen a handful of times. V usage is TRBV6-5 and J usage is TRBJ1-1; D is unclear. The germline CDR1 and CDR2 sequences are MNHEY and SVGAGI. The CDR3 totals 16 residues. The V end was cut by 4 bases, the J end by 2 bases, with 17 bases between. The CDR3 loop is CASSSRTRGLNTEAFF. CDR3 nucleotide sequence: TGTGCCAGCAGTTCAAGGACCCGAGGGCTAAACACTGAAGCTTTCTTT.

This clonotype was counted at least ten times. The chain uses TRBV2 and TRBJ1-5, with TRBD1 matching 10 bases. The CDR3 has 18 residues. Germline lookup yields CDR1 SNHLY and CDR2 FYNNEI. J gave up 2 bases and V 7 bases, and 14 bases lay outside the gene matches. The CDR3 reads CASTIRTGGLEGNQPQHF. CDR3 sequence (DNA): TGTGCCAGCACGATCAGGACAGGGGGACTCGAGGGCAATCAGCCCCAGCATTTT.

The genes are TRBV5-1 and TRBJ2-7; TRBD2 aligns across 13 bases. V was clipped by 0 bases and J by 6 bases; unmatched bases: 3. Germline V lookup: CDR1 SGHRS, CDR2 YFSETQ. The CDR3 has 15 amino acids. The CDR3 loop is CASSLEGTSGIEQYF. The DNA for the CDR3 is TGCGCCAGCAGCTTGGAGGGGACTAGCGGGATCGAGCAGTACTTC.

The chain joins TRBV6-4 to TRBJ2-3, with unresolved D. This CDR3 region has 14 residues. Trimming stripped 3 bases from V and 2 bases from J, with 9 bases between. Germline values: CDR1 MRHNA, CDR2 SNTAGT. The DNA of the CDR3 is TGTGCCAGCAGTGAGACCCCTCACACAGATACGCAGTATTTT. As protein: CASSETPHTDTQYF.

Comment on this clonotype: This could be a read error, since a much larger clone is one nucleotide away. The rearrangement joins TRBV12-3 or TRBV12-4 to TRBJ2-5; D could derive from TRBD1 or TRBD2 (6 bases each). There are 15 residues in the CDR3. The germline V and J ends were trimmed by 6 bases and 2 bases, with 16 bases remaining between them. CDR3 nucleotide sequence: TGTGCCAGCAGAGCCGGGGGCCTTTTTCAAGAGACCCAGTACTTC. Translation: CASRAGGLFQETQYF.

This clonotype appeared many times. The V call is TRBV6-2 or TRBV6-3, the J call TRBJ2-7; maybe TRBD2 (6 bases). The length of the CDR3 is 15 residues. Germline V lookup: CDR1 MNHEY, CDR2 SVGEGT. Trimming removed 0 bases from V and 3 bases from J, with 12 bases in between. The CDR3 nucleotides read TGTGCCAGCAGTTACTCCCAGGGCGGGAACTACGAGCAGTACTTC. Amino acids: CASSYSQGGNYEQYF.